This entry lists 21 T cell receptor beta chains sequenced from one sample in a study of cytomegalovirus exposure and HLA in healthy donors. PCR employed 60 Vbeta and 13 Jbeta primers. Clones were read by immunoSEQ multiplex PCR, and TCRdb kept only the in-frame ones, dropping some. The sample has about 94,000 clones; around four fifths are singletons. The sequenced sample was PBMCs. The receptors stem from a middle-aged man in good health and CMV-seropositive.

The chain recombines TRBV10-3 with TRBJ2-5, with 9 bases identical to TRBD2. CDR3 size: 15 residues. CDR1 ENHRY and CDR2 SYGVKD come from the germline V gene. The V segment lost 3 bases and the J segment 5 bases; nucleotides outside the gene matches: 7. CDR3 nucleotides: TGTGCCATCAGTGACGGGCGGGGGGGCCAGGAGACCCAGTACTTC. Translating it yields CAISDGRGGQETQYF.

V gene TRBV7-2 combines with J gene TRBJ2-5; TRBD2 matches 10 bases. J gave up 4 bases and V 4 bases, and 3 bases lay outside the gene matches. CDR1 and CDR2 from the germline V gene are SGHTA and FQGNSA. There are 14 residues in the CDR3. In DNA, the CDR3 is TGTGCCAGCAGCTCAAGACTAGCGGGAGAGACCCAGTACTTC. It yields the protein CASSSRLAGETQYF.

J is TRBJ2-7 and V is TRBV4-3; 9 nucleotides agree with TRBD2. CDR3 length: 13 amino acids. The junction had 2 bases not matched to a gene; V was cut back by 4 bases and J by 4 bases. The germline CDR1 and CDR2 sequences are LGHNA and YSLEER. The CDR3 DNA sequence: TGCGCCAGCAGCCGTCTAGCGGGATACGAGCAGTACTTC. Translating it yields CASSRLAGYEQYF.

V gene TRBV7-8 combines with J gene TRBJ1-4, with D perhaps matching TRBD1 (5 bases). Looked up from germline, CDR1 is SGHVS and CDR2 is FQNEAQ. Trimming stripped 5 bases from V and 5 bases from J, with 9 bases between. The CDR3 covers 13 residues. Written as DNA, the CDR3 is TGTGCCAGCAGCGGCAGGGCCAATGAAAAACTGTTTTTT. Translated: CASSGRANEKLFF. The full variable domain, with the rest looked up from reference TRBV7-8 and TRBJ1-4, is GAGVSQSPRYKVAKRGQDVALRCDPISGHVSLFWYQQALGQGPEFLTYFQNEAQLDKSGLPSDRFFAERPEGSVSTLKIQRTQQEDSAVYLCASSGRANEKLFFGSGTQLSVL.

This clone was seen more than once but under ten times. This sequence joins TRBV6-5 and TRBJ1-1, with D possibly TRBD1 on 5 matching bases. V was clipped by 5 bases and J by 1 base, with 11 bases between them. Germline V gives CDR1 MNHEY, CDR2 SVGAGI. The CDR3 spans 14 residues. The CDR3 region has the DNA TGTGCCAGCAGTGATGGCAGGGCGAACACTGAAGCTTTCTTT. Translating it yields CASSDGRANTEAFF.

The V and J genes are TRBV27 and TRBJ1-1, with a tentative D call TRBD1 (5 bases). The CDR3 has 13 residues. Germline V CDR1 and CDR2: MNHEY, SMNVEV (reference sequence). The V and J ends lost 2 bases and 5 bases respectively, with 9 bases between them. CDR3 nucleotides: TGTGCCAGCAGTTTAGGAGGGGTTACTGAAGCTTTCTTT. Its protein product is CASSLGGVTEAFF.

The chain carries TRBV5-1 and TRBJ2-3; D uncertain. V shed 1 base and J shed 0 bases, with 9 bases lying between them. Germline CDR1 is SGHRS and CDR2 is YFSETQ. This CDR3 is 15 amino acids long. The CDR3 nucleotides are TGCGCCAGCAGCTTGATGCCCACTAGCACAGATACGCAGTATTTT. Amino acids: CASSLMPTSTDTQYF.

The gene calls are TRBV6-1 and TRBJ2-5; tentatively, D is TRBD2 (5 bases). The V and J ends lost 8 bases and 1 base respectively, with 8 bases between them. This CDR3 has 12 amino acids. Germline lookup yields CDR1 MNHNS and CDR2 SASEGT. For the CDR3, the DNA is TGTGCCAGCGCCGGGATCCAAGAGACCCAGTACTTC. Encoded protein: CASAGIQETQYF.

V gene TRBV7-3 combines with J gene TRBJ1-6, with TRBD1 matching 7 bases. In germline, CDR1 is SGHTA, CDR2 FQGTGA. V was clipped by 0 bases and J by 10 bases; unmatched bases: 6. The CDR3 is 15 residues long. CDR3 nucleotide sequence: TGTGCCAGCAGCTTAACTCCAGGGGGTCGATCACCCCTCCACTTT. It specifies CASSLTPGGRSPLHF.

The chain couples TRBV7-9 to TRBJ1-1; maybe TRBD1 (6 bases). CDR1 is SEHNR, CDR2 FQNEAQ, per germline (reference sequence). V lost 5 bases, J lost 10 bases, and 14 bases lay in between. The CDR3 has 12 amino acids. The CDR3 nucleotides are TGTGCCAGCAGCGCGACCAGGGGTATAGCTTTCTTT. This codes for CASSATRGIAFF. Full variable domain (remainder filled in from reference TRBV7-9 and TRBJ1-1): DTGVSQNPRHKITKRGQNVTFRCDPISEHNRLYWYRQTLGQGPEFLTYFQNEAQLEKSRLLSDRFSAERPKGSFSTLEIQRTEQGDSAMYLCASSATRGIAFFGQGTRLTVV.

This clone is a singleton in its sample. The chain recombines TRBV6-4 with TRBJ2-7; D not certain. The CDR3 totals 14 residues. Between the trimmed V and J ends, which lost 4 bases and 6 bases, there was a span of 16 bases. The germline V gene encodes CDR1 MRHNA and CDR2 SNTAGT. DNA of the CDR3: TGTGCCAGCAGTGCCTTTTTTACGGTGGTCGAGCAGTACTTC. Translated, it gives CASSAFFTVVEQYF.

The rearrangement links TRBV5-6 to TRBJ2-7, with D perhaps TRBD2 (6 bases). The CDR3 has 15 amino acids. V dropped 4 bases and J dropped 6 bases, with 20 bases sitting between them. Per the germline V gene, CDR1 is SGHDT and CDR2 is YYEEEE. CDR3 in amino acids: CASSRRAMGGREQYF. For the CDR3, the DNA is TGTGCCAGCAGCCGACGGGCCATGGGGGGTCGCGAGCAGTACTTC.

The V and J genes are TRBV2 and TRBJ2-2; no clear D. The V gene's germline CDR1 is SNHLY and CDR2 FYNNEI. This CDR3 has 16 residues. Trimming took 4 bases from V and 0 from J, leaving 12 bases between them. The CDR3, as DNA: TGTGCCAGCAGTGTGGAGAGATCTCCGAACACCGGGGAGCTGTTTTTT. This encodes CASSVERSPNTGELFF.

V is TRBV5-4 and J is TRBJ1-1, with 8 bases that match TRBD1. Germline CDR1 and CDR2: SGHNT and YYREEE (reference sequence). The J segment lost 5 bases and the V segment lost 5 bases, leaving 8 bases of the junction unmatched. This CDR3 comprises 14 residues. CDR3 sequence: CASSTTGGRTEAFF. CDR3 nucleotide sequence: TGTGCCAGCAGTACCACAGGGGGGAGAACTGAAGCTTTCTTT.

The gene calls are TRBV10-3 and TRBJ2-7, with a tentative D call TRBD2 (6 bases). Germline V gene data show CDR1 as ENHRY and CDR2 as SYGVKD. The CDR3 has 13 residues. V dropped 0 bases and J dropped 5 bases, with 8 bases sitting between them. The CDR3 region is CAISESGGHEQYF. The CDR3 DNA reads TGTGCCATCAGTGAGTCGGGGGGACACGAGCAGTACTTC.

This clone was found once. The J gene is TRBJ2-7, the V gene TRBV5-6, with TRBD2 matching over 7 bases. Germline lookup yields CDR1 SGHDT and CDR2 YYEEEE. The CDR3 is made up of 14 amino acids. With 5 bases clipped from V and 3 bases from J, the junction kept 8 bases outside the gene matches. CDR3 residues: CASRGGGSIYEQYF. CDR3 sequence (DNA): TGTGCCAGCAGGGGGGGAGGGAGTATCTACGAGCAGTACTTC. Full variable domain (rest looked up from reference TRBV5-6 and TRBJ2-7): DAGVTQSPTHLIKTRGQQVTLRCSPKSGHDTVSWYQQALGQGPQFIFQYYEEEERQRGNFPDRFSGHQFPNYSSELNVNALLLGDSALYLCASRGGGSIYEQYFGPGTRLTVT.

This chain links TRBV7-6 with TRBJ2-7; D is possibly TRBD2 (6 bases). The germline V gene encodes CDR1 SGHVS and CDR2 FNYEAQ. Trimming removed 1 base from V and 0 bases from J, with 10 bases in between. The CDR3 runs to 15 residues. As DNA, the CDR3 is TGTGCCAGCAGCTTAGAAGGCGGGATCTCCTACGAGCAGTACTTC. Amino acid sequence: CASSLEGGISYEQYF.

The rearrangement links TRBV21-1 to TRBJ2-5; no DNA check was done on the table's D call, TRBD1. TRBV21-1 is classified as a pseudogene. The CDR3 contains 16 residues. The CDR3 region is CASNRPGGRYQETQYF. CDR3 sequence (DNA): TGTGCCAGCAACCGACCAGGGGGCAGGTACCAAGAGACCCAGTACTTC.

Regarding this clone: The identical CDR3 is also encoded by other nucleotide sequences in the sample. V and J are TRBV7-8 and TRBJ1-2; the D is unclear. Trimming removed 6 bases from V and 2 bases from J, with 13 bases in between. The CDR3 covers 14 residues. The germline gives CDR1 SGHVS, CDR2 FQNEAQ. In nucleotides, the CDR3 is TGTGCCAGCAGTTTGTCGACTGGGAACTATGGCTACACCTTC. Translation gives CASSLSTGNYGYTF.

The chain employs TRBV4-3 and TRBJ2-2; a possible D gene is TRBD2 (5 bases). This CDR3 region has 15 residues. Germline loops: CDR1 LGHNA, CDR2 YSLEER. Trimming shortened V by 0 bases and J by 5 bases, and 10 bases separated the two germline ends. For the CDR3, the DNA is TGCGCCAGCAGCCAAGATTACACGGGGACCGGGGAGCTGTTTTTT. Translating it yields CASSQDYTGTGELFF.

This rearrangement joins TRBV11-2 to TRBJ1-2, with D possibly TRBD1 on 5 matching bases. Germline V gene sequence: CDR1 SGHAT, CDR2 FQNNGV. Trimming pared 5 bases from V and 4 bases from J, leaving 14 bases between. This CDR3 comprises 14 residues. CDR3: CASSPAGGLYGYTF. The CDR3 DNA follows: TGTGCCAGCAGCCCGGCCGGGGGACTCTATGGCTACACCTTC. The whole variable domain, remainder taken from reference TRBV11-2 and TRBJ1-2, is EAGVAQSPRYKIIEKRQSVAFWCNPISGHATLYWYQQILGQGPKLLIQFQNNGVVDDSQLPKDRFSAERLKGVDSTLKIQPAKLEDSAVYLCASSPAGGLYGYTFGSGTRLTVV.